This T cell receptor beta chain was found in a study of Graves' ophthalmopathy and Graves' hyperthyroidism. The CDR3 contains 12 residues. Germline V gene data show CDR1 as SNHLY and CDR2 as FYNNEI. The ends were cut back, 4 bases at V and 6 bases at J, with 9 bases in the middle. Study-wide results and limits: Blood also harbored most expanded thyroid clonotypes above 0.001 frequency. Using 13 signatures, a model distinguished ophthalmopathy from stable hyperthyroidism, reaching more than 85% sensitivity and 70% to 83% specificity.

Ages of hyperthyroidism patients ran from 18 to 65, and their diagnoses were new, under 2 months' duration. TCR beta CDR3 amplification used RNA transcripts. The first round was an RT-PCR with HTBI primers, and the second round was a multiplex PCR. TCRdb independently ran MiXCR on the multiplex PCR reads; one entry per CDR3 protein. The data hold 1 million to 1.3 million distinct CDR3 sequences, with around a third observed a single time. This clonotype has ten or more counts. What it binds is not known. The clonotype was recovered from an adult man with Graves' hyperthyroidism. This sequence joins TRBV2 and TRBJ2-5, with D perhaps being TRBD1 or TRBD2 (5 bases each). Input material: peripheral blood or thyroid tissue (not recorded which). The CDR3 region has the DNA TGTGCCAGCAGTGGGGGGTCACAGACCCAGTACTTC. Protein: CASSGGSQTQYF.